This T cell receptor (beta chain) was documented in a study of cytomegalovirus exposure and HLA in healthy donors. Regarding the study as a whole: Using the classifier, cytomegalovirus status was reportedly diagnosed with high specificity and sensitivity.

The germline V gene encodes CDR1 ENHRY and CDR2 SYGVKD. The CDR3 is made up of 12 amino acids. V gave up 10 bases and J gave up 3 bases, with 13 bases separating them. Remarks on this clone: The target antigen is unknown.

Profiling relied on immunoSEQ multiplex PCR, and the TCRdb table lists in-frame clones only, not all of them. This table has around 170,000 clones, around 90% appearing once. The sequence derives from a man aged 18 to 35 in good health and CMV-seronegative. The V and J genes are TRBV10-3 and TRBJ2-7; D may be TRBD1 (5 bases). Input material: PBMCs. Here the CDR3 reads CATKDSHYEQYF. The CDR3 coding sequence is TGTGCCACTAAAGACAGCCACTACGAGCAGTACTTC.